The clone carrying this TCR beta chain has more than one count but fewer than ten. Per the germline V gene, CDR1 is LNHDA and CDR2 is SQIVND (reference sequence). The junction had 6 bases not matched to a gene; V was cut back by 7 bases and J by 0 bases. The CDR3 runs to 16 residues. The data derive from a study of blood T cell repertoires in COVID-19. Profiled with immunoSEQ multiplex PCR; TCRdb holds only in-frame clones, not every one. The repertoire holds around 700,000 clones, with 90% as singletons. This rearrangement joins TRBV19 to TRBJ2-1; 10 bases are a match to TRBD2. The sequenced sample was peripheral blood. The sequence came from a woman in her late teens or twenties with acute or convalescent COVID-19. CDR3 bases: TGTGCCAGTATGGCTAGCGGGGGTCGCTCCTACAATGAGCAGTTCTTC. Its translation: CASMASGGRSYNEQFF.